What follows are 29 T cell receptor beta chains derived from one specimen sequenced in a study of blood T cell repertoires in COVID-19. Sequencing was performed with immunoSEQ multiplex PCR; in TCRdb, only in-frame clones are kept and a portion is missing. Counted here are 200,000 or so clones, less than 90% occurring once; the ten biggest clones make up about 1.9%. Sequencing was performed on peripheral blood. The receptors were gathered from a man aged 35-49 years with active or convalescent COVID-19.

This sequence joins TRBV28 and TRBJ2-1; 9 bases line up with TRBD1. V trimming: 4 bases; J trimming: 7 bases; junction bases outside the gene matches: 11. Germline assignment: CDR1 MDHEN and CDR2 SYDVKM. The CDR3 runs to 16 residues. Here the CDR3 DNA reads TGTGCCAGCAGTTCCCCGTGGGACAGGGTGGGGAATGAGCAGTTCTTC. Residues: CASSSPWDRVGNEQFF.

This clone was seen only a few times. The CDR3 is CAWERAYEQYF. The DNA for the CDR3 is TGTGCCTGGGAGAGAGCTTACGAGCAGTACTTC. The chain is built from TRBV30 and TRBJ2-7; D gene uncertain. Germline assignment: CDR1 GTSNPN and CDR2 SVGIG (reference sequence). CDR3 length: 11 amino acids. Trimming took 5 bases from V and 4 from J, leaving 9 bases between them. Supplemented by reference TRBV30 and TRBJ2-7, the full variable domain reads SQTIHQWPATLVQPVGSPLSLECTVEGTSNPNLYWYRQAAGRGLQLLFYSVGIGQISSEVPQNLSASRPQDRQFILSSKKLLLSDSGFYLCAWERAYEQYFGPGTRLTVT.

The gene calls are TRBV28 and TRBJ1-5; 8 nucleotides match TRBD1. Germline CDR1 reads MDHEN; CDR2 reads SYDVKM. The length of the CDR3 is 13 residues. The V gene end was trimmed by 6 bases and the J gene end by 10 bases; junction bases not matched to a gene: 8. The CDR3 is CASSGQGPRPQHF. DNA of the CDR3: TGTGCCAGCAGCGGACAGGGCCCAAGACCCCAGCATTTT.

J is TRBJ2-5 and V is TRBV18; 8 positions match TRBD2. The CDR3 totals 16 residues. Losses at the gene ends were 3 bases for V and 1 base for J; bases not matched to a gene: 7. From germline, CDR1 is KGHSH and CDR2 LQKENI. CDR3 region: CASSPPVAGPQETQYF. The CDR3 DNA reads TGTGCCAGCTCACCCCCCGTAGCGGGACCCCAAGAGACCCAGTACTTC. The entire variable domain, with the rest obtained from reference TRBV18 and TRBJ2-5, is as follows: NAGVMQNPRHLVRRRGQEARLRCSPMKGHSHVYWYRQLPEEGLKFMVYLQKENIIDESGMPKERFSAEFPKEGPSILRIQQVVRGDSAAYFCASSPPVAGPQETQYFGPGTRLLVL.

The rearrangement uses TRBV5-4 and TRBJ2-2; D gene uncertain. V lost 1 base to trimming and J lost 1 base, with 5 bases between them. This CDR3 region has 14 residues. From germline, CDR1 is SGHNT and CDR2 YYREEE (reference sequence). For the CDR3, the DNA is TGTGCCAGCAGCTTGTCGAGGAACACCGGGGAGCTGTTTTTT. Protein: CASSLSRNTGELFF.

CDR3 region: CAWSGGEGTRGQYF. CDR3 nucleotide sequence: TGTGCCTGGAGTGGGGGGGAGGGAACGCGAGGGCAGTACTTC. This chain connects TRBV30 to TRBJ2-7, with TRBD2 matching 7 bases. CDR1 and CDR2 (germline): GTSNPN, SVGIG (reference sequence). V lost 1 base and J lost 9; bases outside the gene matches: 12. The CDR3 is 14 amino acids.

This clone has more than one count but fewer than ten. The J gene is TRBJ2-2, the V gene TRBV6-5; D gene uncertain. The ends were cut back, 2 bases at V and 7 bases at J, with 8 bases in the middle. Germline values: CDR1 MNHEY, CDR2 SVGAGI. The CDR3 totals 13 residues. CDR3 DNA: TGTGCCAGCAGTTACACTCACGGCGGGGAGCTGTTTTTT. It codes for CASSYTHGGELFF.

The chain is built from TRBV27 and TRBJ1-4; tentative D call: TRBD1 (5 bases). The V end was cut by 8 bases, the J end by 5 bases, with 15 bases between. This CDR3 is 14 amino acids long. The germline gives CDR1 MNHEY, CDR2 SMNVEV (reference sequence). In DNA form, the CDR3 reads TGTGCCAGCGGCCTATACAGGTTCAATGAAAAACTGTTTTTT. Translation gives CASGLYRFNEKLFF.

The chain joins TRBV7-6 to TRBJ2-1; 8 bases match TRBD1. The V and J ends lost 1 base and 6 bases, in that order; junction bases with no gene match: 2. CDR1 and CDR2 (germline): SGHVS, FNYEAQ. This CDR3 is 14 amino acids long. The CDR3 nucleotides read TGTGCCAGCAGCTTAGAGGACAGGGCCAATGAGCAGTTCTTC. Translated: CASSLEDRANEQFF.

In its sample, this clone was seen a few times. The chain couples TRBV11-2 to TRBJ2-7; TRBD2 matches at 9 bases. After removal of 3 bases from V and 5 bases from J, the junction contained 11 bases not matched to a gene. Per the germline V gene, CDR1 is SGHAT and CDR2 is FQNNGV. This CDR3 has 16 amino acids. The CDR3 here is CASSFTQIAGVHEQYF. The DNA for the CDR3 is TGTGCCAGCAGCTTTACCCAAATAGCGGGAGTTCACGAGCAGTACTTC. Full variable domain (outside the CDR3, taken from reference TRBV11-2 and TRBJ2-7): EAGVAQSPRYKIIEKRQSVAFWCNPISGHATLYWYQQILGQGPKLLIQFQNNGVVDDSQLPKDRFSAERLKGVDSTLKIQPAKLEDSAVYLCASSFTQIAGVHEQYFGPGTRLTVT.

The J gene is TRBJ2-2, the V gene TRBV11-2, with D perhaps matching TRBD2 (6 bases). The germline V gene encodes CDR1 SGHAT and CDR2 FQNNGV. The V and J ends lost 2 bases and 3 bases respectively, with 10 bases between them. The CDR3 extends over 15 amino acids. The CDR3, as DNA: TGTGCCAGCAGCTTAAGGGCGGGACACACCGGGGAGCTGTTTTTT. This translates into CASSLRAGHTGELFF.

The rearrangement joins TRBV19 to TRBJ2-2, with 11 bases matching TRBD2. J gave up 4 bases and V 8 bases, and 9 bases lay outside the gene matches. This CDR3 contains 16 residues. CDR1 is LNHDA and CDR2 is SQIVND in the germline V gene (reference sequence). The CDR3 nucleotides are TGTGCCAGTGGAAGAAGGACTAGCGGGTCCACCGGGGAGCTGTTTTTT. Translating gives CASGRRTSGSTGELFF.

The rearrangement joins TRBV4-1 to TRBJ2-2; perhaps TRBD1 as D (6 bases). V was trimmed by 4 bases and J by 5 bases, leaving 17 bases between them. The CDR3 is made up of 16 amino acids. CDR1 and CDR2 from the germline V gene are MGHRA and YSYEKL. DNA for the CDR3: TGCGCCAGCAGCCCGAGTAGACAGGCGAGGACCGGGGAGCTGTTTTTT. Protein product: CASSPSRQARTGELFF.

V gene TRBV28 combines with J gene TRBJ1-2; D call uncertain. Per germline, CDR1 MDHEN and CDR2 SYDVKM. Trimming pared 4 bases from V and 4 bases from J, leaving 16 bases between. The CDR3 runs to 15 residues. CDR3 nucleotide sequence: TGTGCCAGCAGTTCACCCGGTTGGGAGCCCTATGGCTACACCTTC. It yields the protein CASSSPGWEPYGYTF.

The chain uses TRBV3-1 (or the pseudogene TRBV3-2) and TRBJ2-2; D is perhaps TRBD1 (6 bases). Looked up from germline, CDR1 is LGHDT and CDR2 is YNNKEL (reference sequence). The CDR3 loop spans 14 amino acids. V lost 5 bases to trimming and J lost 1 base, with 8 bases between them. The CDR3: CASSSQGNTGELFF. The CDR3 DNA sequence: TGTGCCAGCAGCTCACAGGGGAACACCGGGGAGCTGTTTTTT.

The V call is TRBV9, the J call TRBJ2-7; possible D gene TRBD1, 5 bases. The V end lost 0 bases, the J end lost 4 bases, and 11 bases lay between the germline ends. The germline CDR1 and CDR2 sequences are SGDLS and YYNGEE. This CDR3 has 14 residues. CDR3 sequence: CASSVDPAGYEQYF. CDR3 DNA sequence: TGTGCCAGCAGCGTAGACCCCGCAGGGTACGAGCAGTACTTC.

The rearrangement joins TRBV7-3 to TRBJ2-2; D possibly corresponds to TRBD1 (5 bases). The germline V gene encodes CDR1 SGHTA and CDR2 FQGTGA. This CDR3 is 16 amino acids long. Trimming stripped 5 bases from V and 0 bases from J, with 13 bases between. The CDR3: CASSPQGFANTGELFF. In nucleotides, the CDR3 is TGTGCCAGCAGCCCCCAGGGTTTCGCGAACACCGGGGAGCTGTTTTTT.

The V gene is TRBV4-1, the J gene TRBJ1-2; TRBD1 matches 7 bases. V trimming: 0 bases; J trimming: 2 bases; junction bases outside the gene matches: 3. The CDR3 length is 15 residues. Germline values: CDR1 MGHRA, CDR2 YSYEKL. The chain's CDR3 is CASSQDPGQNYGYTF. The DNA for the CDR3 is TGCGCCAGCAGCCAAGATCCGGGACAGAACTATGGCTACACCTTC.

The V call is TRBV5-1, the J call TRBJ2-7; 7 bases agree with TRBD1. Germline V lookup: CDR1 SGHRS, CDR2 YFSETQ. The CDR3 consists of 15 residues. Losses at the gene ends were 5 bases for V and 3 bases for J; bases not matched to a gene: 11. CDR3 residues: CASSRAGGTNYEQYF. DNA for the CDR3: TGCGCCAGCAGTCGAGCAGGGGGAACTAACTACGAGCAGTACTTC.

The chain joins TRBV5-1 to TRBJ1-5; TRBD1 agrees at 9 bases. CDR3 length equals 15 residues. The germline gives CDR1 SGHRS, CDR2 YFSETQ. V lost 2 bases to trimming and J lost 2 bases; unmatched junction nucleotides: 2. CDR3 amino acids: CASSFWTGGNQPQHF. Here the CDR3 DNA reads TGCGCCAGCAGCTTCTGGACAGGGGGCAATCAGCCCCAGCATTTT.

This chain links TRBV25-1 with TRBJ1-4, with D possibly being TRBD1 (6 bases). With 4 bases removed from V and 7 bases from J, the gap between germline ends came to 19 bases. The CDR3 spans 16 residues. The germline V gene has CDR1 MGHDK and CDR2 SYGVNS. The CDR3 spells CASSAAGHRVFEKLFF. DNA of the CDR3: TGTGCCAGCAGTGCCGCAGGGCACAGGGTTTTTGAAAAACTGTTTTTT.

The chain is built from TRBV5-6 and TRBJ1-5; D possibly corresponds to TRBD1 (6 bases). This CDR3 is built from 13 residues. The germline V gene encodes CDR1 SGHDT and CDR2 YYEEEE. V was clipped by 6 bases and J by 7 bases, with 14 bases between them. The CDR3 nucleotides are TGTGCCAGCAACTTTCAGGGGTACCAGCCCCAGCATTTT. Translating it yields CASNFQGYQPQHF. Complete variable domain (other parts from reference TRBV5-6 and TRBJ1-5): DAGVTQSPTHLIKTRGQQVTLRCSPKSGHDTVSWYQQALGQGPQFIFQYYEEEERQRGNFPDRFSGHQFPNYSSELNVNALLLGDSALYLCASNFQGYQPQHFGDGTRLSIL.

The chain has TRBV6-1 and TRBJ2-7, with D maybe TRBD2 (5 bases). Trimming stripped 1 base from V and 3 bases from J, with 13 bases between. There are 15 residues in the CDR3. Germline V gives CDR1 MNHNS, CDR2 SASEGT. The CDR3 DNA is TGTGCCAGCAGTGAAGTTCCGGGATTAAACTACGAGCAGTACTTC. The encoded protein is CASSEVPGLNYEQYF.

The rearrangement uses TRBV10-1 and TRBJ2-7; 9 bases are shared with TRBD1. The CDR3 covers 15 residues. CDR1 and CDR2 (germline): WNHNN, SYGVQD (reference sequence). The V and J ends lost 4 bases and 0 bases, in that order; junction bases with no gene match: 4. In DNA form, the CDR3 reads TGCGCCAGCAGTGTAGGACAGGGGTTCTCCTACGAGCAGTACTTC. This sequence encodes CASSVGQGFSYEQYF.

Written as DNA, the CDR3 is TGTGCCAGCAGCCAAGAGGCTCAGGGAGGATCTCGTGGCTACACCTTC. Protein: CASSQEAQGGSRGYTF. The chain has TRBV3-1 (or the pseudogene TRBV3-2) and TRBJ1-2; D may be TRBD1 (5 bases). This CDR3 spans 16 amino acids. Germline V gene lookup returns CDR1 LGHDT and CDR2 YNNKEL (reference sequence). The V end lost 0 bases, the J end lost 7 bases, and 18 bases lay between the germline ends.

This sequence joins TRBV30 and TRBJ2-5; 8 bases align to TRBD1. The ends lost 4 bases at V and 5 bases at J; junction bases unmatched: 9. This CDR3 has 14 amino acids. Per germline, CDR1 GTSNPN and CDR2 SVGIG (reference sequence). This CDR3 reads CAWKWGRGRETQYF. The DNA for the CDR3 is TGTGCCTGGAAGTGGGGCAGGGGGCGGGAGACCCAGTACTTC.

The V gene is TRBV12-3 or TRBV12-4, the J gene TRBJ2-5, with a tentative D call TRBD2 (5 bases). The CDR3 totals 12 residues. V dropped 8 bases and J dropped 5 bases, with 12 bases sitting between them. The CDR3 sequence: CASSTSGETQYF. CDR3 sequence (DNA): TGTGCCAGCTCGACCTCGGGGGAGACCCAGTACTTC.

The rearrangement joins TRBV24-1 to TRBJ2-7; weak D call: TRBD1 (5 bases). Germline V gene data show CDR1 as KGHDR and CDR2 as SFDVKD. This CDR3 spans 15 amino acids. Trimming stripped 2 bases from V and 0 bases from J, with 10 bases between. The CDR3 nucleotides read TGTGCCACCAGTGATTCCCGGACACACTCCTACGAGCAGTACTTC. Its translation: CATSDSRTHSYEQYF.

CDR3 sequence: CASSESAQGYEQYF. As DNA, the CDR3 is TGTGCCAGCAGTGAATCCGCACAGGGGTACGAGCAGTACTTC. The J gene is TRBJ2-7, the V gene TRBV25-1, with 7 positions matching TRBD1. CDR1 and CDR2 (germline): MGHDK, SYGVNS. V gave up 1 base and J gave up 4 bases; unmatched junction bases: 4. CDR3 length: 14 amino acids.